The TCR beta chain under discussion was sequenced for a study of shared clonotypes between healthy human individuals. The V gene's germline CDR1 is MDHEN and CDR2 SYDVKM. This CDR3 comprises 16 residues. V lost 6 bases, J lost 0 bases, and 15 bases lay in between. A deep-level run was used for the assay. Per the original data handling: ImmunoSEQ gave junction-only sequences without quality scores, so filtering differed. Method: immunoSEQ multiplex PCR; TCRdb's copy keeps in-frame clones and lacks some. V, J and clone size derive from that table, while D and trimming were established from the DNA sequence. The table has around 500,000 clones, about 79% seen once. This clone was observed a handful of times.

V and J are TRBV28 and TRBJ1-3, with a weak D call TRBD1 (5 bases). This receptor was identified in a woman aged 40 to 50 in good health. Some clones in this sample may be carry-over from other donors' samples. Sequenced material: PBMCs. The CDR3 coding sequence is TGTGCCAGCAGCGCCCCAGGGAGGGTCTCTGGAAACACCATATATTTT. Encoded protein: CASSAPGRVSGNTIYF.